The 27 T cell receptor beta chains below come from one sample, sequenced in a study of shared clonotypes between healthy human individuals. Sequencing used immunoSEQ multiplex PCR; TCRdb keeps in-frame clones, though not all of them. The sample consists of 600,000 to 750,000 clones, roughly 87% of them appearing once. Input material: memory CD8+ T cells from PBMCs. The subset was: CD45RO+ cells pooled with CCR7-negative TemRA cells. The origin of the receptors is a man aged 18 to 30 in good health. Some clones in this sample may be carry-over from other donors' samples.

The chain combines TRBV27 with TRBJ1-1; 9 bases map to TRBD1. Germline V gives CDR1 MNHEY, CDR2 SMNVEV (reference sequence). This CDR3 contains 15 residues. With V trimmed by 7 bases and J by 6 bases, 12 bases remained unmatched. CDR3 nucleotides: TGTGCCAGCATCAAAATAGGGACAGGGTTCCCTGAAGCTTTCTTT. Its translation is CASIKIGTGFPEAFF.

On this clone itself: Different DNA sequences within this sample yield the same CDR3. This chain links TRBV5-1 with TRBJ2-7; 7 nucleotides line up with TRBD1. Germline values: CDR1 SGHRS, CDR2 YFSETQ. V lost 0 bases and J lost 3; bases outside the gene matches: 3. This CDR3 is built from 14 residues. The CDR3 DNA reads TGCGCCAGCAGCTTGGCCGGGACAGTCTACGAGCAGTACTTC. This encodes CASSLAGTVYEQYF.

The chain recombines TRBV30 with TRBJ1-3; a possible D gene is TRBD1 (6 bases). Per germline, CDR1 GTSNPN and CDR2 SVGIG (reference sequence). The CDR3 runs to 14 residues. V was trimmed by 0 bases and J by 4 bases, leaving 10 bases between them. This CDR3 reads CAWSVGGSGNTIYF. CDR3 coding DNA: TGTGCCTGGAGTGTAGGGGGGTCGGGAAACACCATATATTTT.

This clone was observed a single time. The chain employs TRBV15 and TRBJ2-7; TRBD1 matches at 8 bases. The CDR3 has 14 residues. The germline CDR1 and CDR2 sequences are LNHNV and YYDKDF (reference sequence). V was clipped by 4 bases and J by 3 bases; unmatched bases: 5. The CDR3 bases are TGTGCCACCAGCATCGGACAGGGCCTCTACGAGCAGTACTTC. This sequence encodes CATSIGQGLYEQYF.

V is TRBV11-2 and J is TRBJ2-7, with 11 bases matching TRBD2. V dropped 6 bases and J dropped 5; count of bases not matched to a gene: 3. The CDR3 consists of 13 residues. CDR1 SGHAT and CDR2 FQNNGV come from the germline V gene. DNA of the CDR3: TGTGCCAGCAGTCTAGCGGGAGGTAACGAGCAGTACTTC. This encodes CASSLAGGNEQYF.

V usage is TRBV7-9 and J usage is TRBJ1-5; D gene unclear. Germline CDR1 SEHNR, CDR2 FQNEAQ (reference sequence). The length of the CDR3 is 15 residues. V gave up 1 base and J gave up 5 bases, with 12 bases separating them. CDR3 loop: CASSLGTSPHQPQHF. The CDR3 DNA is TGTGCCAGCAGCTTAGGGACCTCTCCCCATCAGCCCCAGCATTTT. The complete variable domain, with remaining parts taken from reference TRBV7-9 and TRBJ1-5, reads DTGVSQNPRHKITKRGQNVTFRCDPISEHNRLYWYRQTLGQGPEFLTYFQNEAQLEKSRLLSDRFSAERPKGSFSTLEIQRTEQGDSAMYLCASSLGTSPHQPQHFGDGTRLSIL.

The count of this clone is one. The genes are TRBV27 and TRBJ2-7, with 8 bases that match TRBD2. The V and J ends lost 2 bases and 2 bases, in that order; junction bases with no gene match: 11. Germline V gene data show CDR1 as MNHEY and CDR2 as SMNVEV (reference sequence). This CDR3 has 17 residues. The CDR3 bases are TGTGCCAGCAGTTTAAGGGTCCCGGGGGGGCCAACCTACGAGCAGTACTTC. It yields the protein CASSLRVPGGPTYEQYF.

V is TRBV27 and J is TRBJ2-5; TRBD2 might be the D (7 bases). The CDR3 covers 15 residues. V was trimmed by 3 bases and J by 5 bases, leaving 16 bases between them. In germline, CDR1 is MNHEY, CDR2 SMNVEV (reference sequence). This CDR3 reads CASSLVGGRWETQYF. Here the CDR3 DNA reads TGTGCCAGCAGTTTGGTCGGGGGGCGGTGGGAGACCCAGTACTTC.

The chain couples TRBV18 to TRBJ2-7; D ambiguous. The CDR3 totals 12 residues. Germline values: CDR1 KGHSH, CDR2 LQKENI. Trimming cost V 5 bases and J 6 bases, with 11 bases left between them. The CDR3 reads CASSSRPFEQYF. The CDR3 nucleotides are TGTGCCAGCTCATCAAGACCGTTCGAGCAGTACTTC.

The chain carries TRBV11-1 and TRBJ2-1; 13 nucleotides align to TRBD2. Per germline, CDR1 SGHAT and CDR2 FQDESV (reference sequence). This CDR3 is 17 amino acids long. The V gene end was trimmed by 8 bases and the J gene end by 0 bases; junction bases not matched to a gene: 7. The DNA for the CDR3 is TGTGCCAGCCACGAGGGACTAGCGGGGAACTCCTACAATGAGCAGTTCTTC. This codes for CASHEGLAGNSYNEQFF. The full variable domain, its missing parts supplied by reference TRBV11-1 and TRBJ2-1, is EAEVAQSPRYKITEKSQAVAFWCDPISGHATLYWYRQILGQGPELLVQFQDESVVDDSQLPKDRFSAERLKGVDSTLKIQPAELGDSAMYLCASHEGLAGNSYNEQFFGPGTRLTVL.

V usage is TRBV6-4 and J usage is TRBJ1-3; maybe TRBD1 (5 bases). V shed 0 bases and J shed 6 bases, with 12 bases lying between them. Germline V gene lookup returns CDR1 MRHNA and CDR2 SNTAGT. This CDR3 is built from 15 residues. In nucleotides, the CDR3 is TGTGCCAGCAGTGACTCTGGCGGGGGTGAAAACACCATATATTTT. Its translation: CASSDSGGGENTIYF.

Points on this clone: Other DNA sequences from this sample encode an identical CDR3 as well. The chain uses TRBV11-2 and TRBJ2-5; no firm D call. This CDR3 is built from 13 residues. Looked up from germline, CDR1 is SGHAT and CDR2 is FQNNGV. V shed 1 base and J shed 4 bases, with 7 bases lying between them. Written as DNA, the CDR3 is TGTGCCAGCAGCTTAGGGTCGGGAGAGACCCAGTACTTC. Protein sequence: CASSLGSGETQYF.

This sequence joins TRBV29-1 and TRBJ2-1; D gene uncertain. V was cut by 4 bases and J by 8 bases, with 6 bases left in between. Germline CDR1 SQVTM, CDR2 ANQGSEA. The CDR3 consists of 10 residues. The CDR3 reads CSVVGDEQFF. In nucleotides, the CDR3 is TGCAGCGTTGTTGGGGATGAGCAGTTCTTC.

The genes are TRBV27 and TRBJ2-5; 7 positions agree with TRBD2. The CDR3 extends over 14 amino acids. Germline V gene sequence: CDR1 MNHEY, CDR2 SMNVEV (reference sequence). V lost 8 bases and J lost 3; bases outside the gene matches: 9. The CDR3 nucleotides read TGTGCCAGCCGAAAAAGCGGGAATAAAGAGACCCAGTACTTC. This sequence encodes CASRKSGNKETQYF.

The chain carries TRBV27 and TRBJ2-7, with D perhaps TRBD1 (6 bases). The V and J ends lost 1 base and 1 base respectively, with 8 bases between them. Per the germline V gene, CDR1 is MNHEY and CDR2 is SMNVEV (reference sequence). The CDR3 covers 14 residues. CDR3 amino acids: CASSLYRDSYEQYF. The CDR3, as DNA: TGTGCCAGCAGTTTATACAGGGATTCCTACGAGCAGTACTTC.

The chain has TRBV27 and TRBJ1-2, with D perhaps matching TRBD1 (6 bases). The CDR3 sequence is 14 residues long. Germline CDR1 MNHEY, CDR2 SMNVEV (reference sequence). V lost 5 bases and J 8 bases, leaving 18 bases between the germline ends. The CDR3 sequence is CASSIGGAAAGYTF. CDR3 in DNA: TGTGCCAGCAGTATCGGGGGGGCCGCTGCCGGCTACACCTTC.

As DNA, the CDR3 is TGTGCCAGCCTATGGGGCGAGACCCAGTACTTC. It is translated as CASLWGETQYF. The chain uses TRBV2 and TRBJ2-5, with D perhaps matching TRBD1 (5 bases). Germline V gives CDR1 SNHLY, CDR2 FYNNEI. Trimming stripped 8 bases from V and 5 bases from J, with 9 bases between. This CDR3 region has 11 residues.

This chain joins TRBV12-5 and TRBJ2-5, with 10 bases identical to TRBD2. CDR3 size: 15 residues. Germline values: CDR1 LGHNT, CDR2 FRNRAP. V lost 1 base, J lost 5 bases, and 4 bases stayed unmatched. Here the CDR3 reads CASGLASGSAETQYF. In DNA, the CDR3 is TGTGCTAGTGGTTTGGCTAGCGGGAGCGCGGAGACCCAGTACTTC.

V gene TRBV19 combines with J gene TRBJ2-7; D gene ambiguous. The germline V and J ends were trimmed by 2 bases and 3 bases, with 8 bases remaining between them. The CDR3 is 13 residues long. The germline gives CDR1 LNHDA, CDR2 SQIVND (reference sequence). The CDR3 spells CASSIFRGYEQYF. As DNA, the CDR3 is TGTGCCAGTAGTATATTCCGAGGCTACGAGCAGTACTTC.

The chain couples TRBV18 to TRBJ2-1; 10 positions agree with TRBD2. Unmatched junction bases numbered 2, after V lost 3 bases and J lost 0 bases. The CDR3 spans 16 residues. CDR1 and CDR2 (germline): KGHSH, LQKENI. The CDR3 sequence: CASSPASGGSYNEQFF. The CDR3 DNA is TGTGCCAGCTCACCCGCTAGCGGGGGCTCCTACAATGAGCAGTTCTTC.

This chain connects TRBV27 to TRBJ2-1, with unresolved D. The germline CDR1 and CDR2 sequences are MNHEY and SMNVEV (reference sequence). There are 16 residues in the CDR3. Trimming took 2 bases from V and 5 from J, leaving 16 bases between them. The CDR3 nucleotides read TGTGCCAGCAGTTTAGAAATCGGGCACACTCACAATGAGCAGTTCTTC. It encodes CASSLEIGHTHNEQFF.

The rearrangement links TRBV9 to TRBJ1-1; D is perhaps TRBD1 (5 bases). CDR1 is SGDLS, CDR2 YYNGEE, per germline. This CDR3 comprises 13 residues. The V end was cut by 0 bases, the J end by 5 bases, with 8 bases between. The CDR3 loop is CASSVGGITEAFF. CDR3 sequence (DNA): TGTGCCAGCAGCGTAGGGGGGATAACTGAAGCTTTCTTT.

This clone was counted a single time. The DNA for the CDR3 is TGTGCCAGCAAGGGGCCACAGGGACTAGCGGGAGGGCCGGGGTTCTTC. Its protein product is CASKGPQGLAGGPGFF. The V and J genes are TRBV2 and TRBJ2-1, with 16 nucleotides matching TRBD2. Germline-derived CDR1 and CDR2 are SNHLY and FYNNEI. With V trimmed by 7 bases and J by 15 bases, 15 bases remained unmatched. This CDR3 contains 16 residues.

The chain uses TRBV28 and TRBJ2-4, with 11 nucleotides matching TRBD2. V shed 5 bases, J shed 4 bases, and the junction held 16 bases outside the gene matches. Germline-derived CDR1 and CDR2 are MDHEN and SYDVKM. There are 19 residues in the CDR3. CDR3 region: CASSPTQTLAGGPKNIQYF. The CDR3 bases are TGTGCCAGCAGTCCAACCCAGACTTTAGCGGGAGGGCCTAAAAACATTCAGTACTTC.

The chain is built from TRBV6-5 and TRBJ2-7; TRBD1 aligns across 8 bases. The ends lost 5 bases at V and 2 bases at J; junction bases unmatched: 5. This CDR3 spans 14 amino acids. Germline V gene lookup returns CDR1 MNHEY and CDR2 SVGAGI. This chain's CDR3 is CASSKDRAPYEQYF. In DNA form, the CDR3 reads TGTGCCAGCAGTAAGGACAGGGCCCCCTACGAGCAGTACTTC.

V gene TRBV7-9 combines with J gene TRBJ2-2, with a tentative D call TRBD1 (6 bases). From germline, CDR1 is SEHNR and CDR2 FQNEAQ (reference sequence). The CDR3 has 16 amino acids. V was shortened by 5 bases and J by 1 base, with 14 bases between the two germline ends. CDR3 sequence: CASSRRTRGNTGELFF. The CDR3 DNA is TGTGCCAGCAGCCGCAGAACCAGGGGGAACACCGGGGAGCTGTTTTTT. Using reference TRBV7-9 and TRBJ2-2 for the parts outside the CDR3, the full variable domain is DTGVSQNPRHKITKRGQNVTFRCDPISEHNRLYWYRQTLGQGPEFLTYFQNEAQLEKSRLLSDRFSAERPKGSFSTLEIQRTEQGDSAMYLCASSRRTRGNTGELFFGEGSRLTVL.

This chain links TRBV27 with TRBJ2-7; no reliable D call. Germline V gene sequence: CDR1 MNHEY, CDR2 SMNVEV (reference sequence). This CDR3 region has 14 residues. Trimming took off 2 bases at V and 4 bases at J, with 12 bases between the two ends. Written as DNA, the CDR3 is TGTGCCAGCAGTTTAATCGGTAGTGGATACGAGCAGTACTTC. Its translation: CASSLIGSGYEQYF.